The 26 T cell receptor beta chains below come from one sample, sequenced in a study of T-cell memory formation after mild COVID-19. TCRdb called the 5' RACE reads again in MiXCR, with one record for every CDR3 protein. The sample yields fewer than 700,000 distinct CDR3 sequences, 20% to 25% seen once. The sample comprised PBMCs or a T cell subset sorted from them (not recorded which). These receptors came from an adult woman who had mild COVID-19 (a few samples of this study predate the infection). Cell type and time point are not known.

The chain has TRBV6-1 and TRBJ1-1, with a possible D match to TRBD1 (5 bases). The CDR3 has 12 residues. Trimming stripped 10 bases from V and 3 bases from J, with 12 bases between. Germline loops: CDR1 MNHNS, CDR2 SASEGT. DNA for the CDR3: TGTGCCACCAAGGAGGGGTACACTGAAGCTTTCTTT. This encodes CATKEGYTEAFF.

The chain employs TRBV6-2 or TRBV6-3 and TRBJ1-5; 8 positions agree with TRBD1. The V gene's germline CDR1 is MNHEY and CDR2 SVGEGT. The trim removed 7 bases at V and 4 bases at J, leaving 9 bases unmatched. The CDR3 totals 15 residues. The CDR3 sequence: CASTRSGGRNQPQHF. The CDR3 DNA follows: TGTGCCAGCACAAGGTCAGGGGGCCGGAATCAGCCCCAGCATTTT.

V gene TRBV5-1 combines with J gene TRBJ1-2; a weak D match, TRBD1 (6 bases). The germline V gene has CDR1 SGHRS and CDR2 YFSETQ. The CDR3 contains 13 residues. V lost 2 bases and J lost 6, with 11 bases in between. The CDR3 DNA reads as TGCGCCAGCAGCTTCACAGGGCAGGATGGCTACACCTTC. It yields the protein CASSFTGQDGYTF.

This rearrangement joins TRBV24-1 to TRBJ2-5; D might be TRBD1 (6 bases). V gave up 1 base and J gave up 2 bases, with 10 bases separating them. Germline values: CDR1 KGHDR, CDR2 SFDVKD. This CDR3 comprises 15 residues. This CDR3 is CATSDFKTGQETQYF. In DNA, the CDR3 is TGTGCCACCAGTGATTTCAAGACAGGACAAGAGACCCAGTACTTC.

This clonotype was counted between two and nine times. V gene TRBV2 combines with J gene TRBJ1-1, with D hard to call. The CDR3 contains 14 residues. CDR1 is SNHLY and CDR2 is FYNNEI in the germline V gene. Trimming removed 8 bases from V and 1 base from J, with 14 bases in between. The CDR3 bases are TGTGCCAGCCTCGTCCAGGACTCGAACACTGAAGCTTTCTTT. It yields the protein CASLVQDSNTEAFF.

The chain joins TRBV4-2 to TRBJ1-1; unclear D gene. V lost 0 bases to trimming and J lost 14 bases, with 25 bases between them. The CDR3 consists of 16 residues. The germline V gene encodes CDR1 LGHNA and CDR2 YNFKEQ. The CDR3 protein is CASSQDREYPPALGFF. The CDR3 DNA sequence: TGTGCCAGCAGCCAAGATCGAGAGTATCCGCCGGCACTGGGATTCTTT.

This clonotype was found a few times. This chain joins TRBV12-3 or TRBV12-4 and TRBJ2-1; unclear D gene. Trimming took 8 bases from V and 4 from J, leaving 12 bases between them. This CDR3 spans 13 amino acids. The CDR3 sequence is CASWVFGYNEQFF. CDR3 in DNA: TGTGCCAGCTGGGTGTTTGGATACAATGAGCAGTTCTTC.

The rearrangement links TRBV27 to TRBJ2-7, with D possibly TRBD2 on 5 matching bases. This CDR3 comprises 13 residues. The V gene lost 7 bases and the J gene lost 6 bases, with 16 bases spanning the gap. The germline V gene encodes CDR1 MNHEY and CDR2 SMNVEV (reference sequence). The CDR3 here is CASMTPARVEQYF. DNA of the CDR3: TGTGCCAGCATGACCCCGGCGAGGGTCGAGCAGTACTTC.

The genes are TRBV16 and TRBJ1-2; D perhaps matches TRBD1 (6 bases). V lost 11 bases to trimming and J lost 3 bases, with 16 bases between them. The CDR3 is 13 residues long. Germline CDR1 and CDR2: KGHSY and FQNENV. CDR3 loop: CAGSGHPDYGYTF. The CDR3, as DNA: TGTGCCGGCTCGGGACACCCCGACTATGGCTACACCTTC.

Remarks on this clonotype: Its ends do not fully match the called genes, so a read error is possible. The chain has TRBV12-3 or TRBV12-4 and TRBJ2-5, with 8 bases lining up with TRBD2. The CDR3 is 12 residues long. CDR3 in DNA: TGTGCCAGCACCCTTTCGGCCGGGCGGGAGGTCTTC. Translating it yields CASTLSAGREVF.

V and J are TRBV7-9 and TRBJ2-5; D unresolved. Trimming removed 3 bases from V and 2 bases from J, with 10 bases in between. The CDR3 runs 14 residues. Germline V gene data show CDR1 as SEHNR and CDR2 as FQNEAQ (reference sequence). CDR3 region: CASSFSSQQETQYF. CDR3 bases: TGTGCCAGCAGCTTTTCCAGCCAACAAGAGACCCAGTACTTC.

This clonotype was seen repeatedly, ten times or more. This chain uses TRBV5-1 with TRBJ2-5; either TRBD1 or TRBD2 may fit D (6 bases each). The V gene's germline CDR1 is SGHRS and CDR2 YFSETQ. The CDR3 sequence is 14 residues long. Trimming removed 0 bases at V and 5 bases at J, with 11 bases between. CDR3 in amino acids: CASSLEGGQETQYF. The CDR3 bases are TGCGCCAGCAGCTTGGAAGGGGGGCAGGAGACCCAGTACTTC.

Here the CDR3 DNA reads TGCGCCAGCAGCTGGGCGGTAGAGAACACCGGGGAGCTGTTTTTT. Amino acids: CASSWAVENTGELFF. The rearrangement joins TRBV5-1 to TRBJ2-2; D is uncertain. CDR1 and CDR2 from the germline V gene are SGHRS and YFSETQ. This CDR3 has 15 residues. V was trimmed by 3 bases and J by 1 base, leaving 10 bases between them.

V is TRBV7-2 and J is TRBJ2-7, with 9 bases that match TRBD1. The CDR3 is 15 residues long. The V and J ends lost 0 bases and 3 bases, in that order; junction bases with no gene match: 3. The germline V gene encodes CDR1 SGHTA and CDR2 FQGNSA. In DNA, the CDR3 is TGTGCCAGCAGCTTAGCGCTGGGACAGGGCTACGAGCAGTACTTC. It translates to CASSLALGQGYEQYF. Filled out from reference TRBV7-2 and TRBJ2-7, the complete variable domain reads GAGVSQSPSNKVTEKGKDVELRCDPISGHTALYWYRQSLGQGLEFLIYFQGNSAPDKSGLPSDRFSAERTGGSVSTLTIQRTQQEDSAVYLCASSLALGQGYEQYFGPGTRLTVT.

The V and J genes are TRBV19 and TRBJ1-5, with D unclear. This CDR3 comprises 12 residues. Deletions cut 1 base from V and 5 bases from J, with 3 bases between. The germline gives CDR1 LNHDA, CDR2 SQIVND (reference sequence). The chain's CDR3 is CASSIGDQPQHF. CDR3 nucleotides: TGTGCCAGTAGTATAGGCGATCAGCCCCAGCATTTT.

The V and J genes are TRBV7-8 and TRBJ2-7; 8 nucleotides align to TRBD2. Per germline, CDR1 SGHVS and CDR2 FQNEAQ. The V gene end was trimmed by 5 bases and the J gene end by 2 bases; junction bases not matched to a gene: 5. CDR3 length: 14 residues. CDR3 sequence (DNA): TGTGCCAGCAGCCAGACGGGAGGGACCTACGAGCAGTACTTC. As protein: CASSQTGGTYEQYF.

The genes are TRBV11-1 and TRBJ2-5; no clear D gene. The CDR3 is 18 amino acids. The germline gives CDR1 SGHAT, CDR2 FQDESV (reference sequence). The V gene lost 4 bases and the J gene lost 2 bases, with 23 bases spanning the gap. CDR3 bases: TGTGCCAGCAGCTCGATGGTAGTCCTTGGCCACCTTCAAGAGACCCAGTACTTC. Translation: CASSSMVVLGHLQETQYF.

This chain links TRBV7-9 with TRBJ2-3; TRBD2 is a possible D gene (6 bases). CDR3 size: 15 residues. Germline CDR1 SEHNR, CDR2 FQNEAQ (reference sequence). Trimming pared 11 bases from V and 2 bases from J, leaving 20 bases between. Written as DNA, the CDR3 is TGTGCCGCCAAAAATGGGGCGGGGATCACAGATACGCAGTATTTT. It is translated as CAAKNGAGITDTQYF.

This rearrangement joins TRBV30 to TRBJ2-7; D uncertain. This CDR3 contains 14 residues. V gave up 4 bases and J gave up 6 bases, with 19 bases separating them. The germline CDR1 and CDR2 sequences are GTSNPN and SVGIG (reference sequence). The CDR3 is CAWTFATWGSEQYF. The CDR3 DNA reads as TGTGCCTGGACTTTTGCAACTTGGGGTTCCGAGCAGTACTTC.

The V gene is TRBV24-1, the J gene TRBJ2-2; 7 bases agree with TRBD1. CDR3 size: 14 residues. CDR1 is KGHDR and CDR2 is SFDVKD in the germline V gene. V was pared by 7 bases and J by 1 base, with 2 bases of the junction left unmatched. CDR3 sequence reads: CATRRQGNTGELFF. The CDR3 DNA is TGTGCCACCAGGCGACAGGGGAACACCGGGGAGCTGTTTTTT.

The chain couples TRBV5-1 to TRBJ1-1; a weak D match, TRBD1 (6 bases). V was trimmed by 2 bases and J by 1 base, leaving 15 bases between them. The germline V gene encodes CDR1 SGHRS and CDR2 YFSETQ. This CDR3 is built from 16 residues. The CDR3 DNA sequence: TGCGCCAGCAGCTTAGAAGGGGGGTGGTCGAACACTGAAGCTTTCTTT. Protein sequence: CASSLEGGWSNTEAFF.

This clonotype was found a few times. This sequence joins TRBV24-1 and TRBJ2-5; no clear D gene. The length of the CDR3 is 14 residues. Trimming took off 5 bases at V and 2 bases at J, with 11 bases between the two ends. Germline assignment: CDR1 KGHDR and CDR2 SFDVKD. CDR3 sequence (DNA): TGTGCCACCAGTGTTGGCAGGAATCAAGAGACCCAGTACTTC. It codes for CATSVGRNQETQYF.

This clonotype has a handful of counts. This chain connects TRBV20-1 to TRBJ2-3; D might be TRBD2 (6 bases). V was cut by 3 bases and J by 2 bases, with 18 bases left in between. This CDR3 is 16 amino acids long. The germline V gene has CDR1 DFQATT and CDR2 SNEGSKA (reference sequence). The CDR3 DNA reads TGCAGTGCTAGGCGGTTGATCGGCGGGACCACAGATACGCAGTATTTT. It specifies CSARRLIGGTTDTQYF.

The genes are TRBV12-3 or TRBV12-4 and TRBJ1-1, with 7 bases lining up with TRBD1. The CDR3 contains 16 residues. Unmatched junction bases numbered 10, after V lost 5 bases and J lost 1 base. CDR3 sequence reads: CASSRRPGQSNTEAFF. DNA of the CDR3: TGTGCCAGCAGTCGAAGACCGGGACAGTCGAACACTGAAGCTTTCTTT.

This clonotype was picked up a small number of times. The gene calls are TRBV15 and TRBJ2-5, with D perhaps TRBD1 (5 bases). Germline V gene sequence: CDR1 LNHNV, CDR2 YYDKDF (reference sequence). CDR3 length: 14 amino acids. V shed 0 bases and J shed 4 bases, with 9 bases lying between them. CDR3 protein: CATSRDKTAETQYF. As DNA, the CDR3 is TGTGCCACCAGCAGAGATAAGACAGCAGAGACCCAGTACTTC.

This clonotype has a handful of counts. V and J are TRBV12-3 or TRBV12-4 and TRBJ2-3, with 8 positions matching TRBD1. Unmatched junction bases numbered 12, after V lost 5 bases and J lost 5 bases. CDR3 length: 16 amino acids. The CDR3 loop reads CASSEAGTGIKDTQYF. CDR3 coding DNA: TGTGCCAGCAGTGAAGCCGGGACAGGCATTAAAGATACGCAGTATTTT.